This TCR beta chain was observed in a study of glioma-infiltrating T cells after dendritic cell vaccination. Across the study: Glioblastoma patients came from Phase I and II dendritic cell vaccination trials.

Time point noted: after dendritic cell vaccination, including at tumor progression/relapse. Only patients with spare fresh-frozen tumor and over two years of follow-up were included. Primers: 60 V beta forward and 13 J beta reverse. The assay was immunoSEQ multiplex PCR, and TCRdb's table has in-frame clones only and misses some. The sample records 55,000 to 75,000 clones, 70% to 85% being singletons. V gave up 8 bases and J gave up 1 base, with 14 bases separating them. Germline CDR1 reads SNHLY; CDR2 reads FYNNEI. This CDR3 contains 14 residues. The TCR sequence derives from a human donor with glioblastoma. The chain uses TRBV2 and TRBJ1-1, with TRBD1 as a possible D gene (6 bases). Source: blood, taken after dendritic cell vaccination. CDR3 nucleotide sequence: TGTGCCAGCGGTCCGAGGACAGCGAACACTGAAGCTTTCTTT. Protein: CASGPRTANTEAFF.